A selection of T cell receptor beta chains follows, all from one sample in a study of blood T cell repertoires in COVID-19. Clones were read by immunoSEQ multiplex PCR, and TCRdb kept only the in-frame ones, dropping some. The sample holds roughly 100,000 clones, 70% to 90% seen once. Material: peripheral blood. These receptors originate from a man in his forties or fifties with active COVID-19. The CDR3 runs from the conserved cysteine through the conserved F or W. The order of the fields is V gene, J gene, CDR3 protein.

V: TRBV7-6; J: TRBJ2-1; CDR3: CASSLLAGGHYNEQFF
V: TRBV9; J: TRBJ2-5; CDR3: CASSSTRFSSETQYF
V: TRBV5-4; J: TRBJ1-2; CDR3: CASSDLTGATF
V: TRBV6-6; J: TRBJ1-5; CDR3: CASSYWAQPQHF
V: TRBV12-3/TRBV12-4; J: TRBJ1-2; CDR3: CASRRWAGYGYTF
V: TRBV12-3/TRBV12-4; J: TRBJ2-7; CDR3: CASSFGQLYEQYF
V: TRBV6-5; J: TRBJ2-5; CDR3: CATKRLGQTQYF
V: TRBV30; J: TRBJ2-1; CDR3: CAWNPTIIAGGTYNEQFF
V: TRBV18; J: TRBJ2-5; CDR3: CASSNPPGETQYF
V: TRBV12-3/TRBV12-4; J: TRBJ2-2; CDR3: CASSLGGGELFF
V: TRBV13; J: TRBJ1-1; CDR3: CASSDTGFRGTEAFF
V: TRBV7-2; J: TRBJ2-2; CDR3: CAGQKTGELFF
V: TRBV5-6; J: TRBJ1-1; CDR3: CASSSRQQMNTEAFF
V: TRBV9; J: TRBJ2-7; CDR3: CASSVGVAGEQYF
V: TRBV29-1; J: TRBJ2-2; CDR3: CSVRTGNTGELFF
V: TRBV5-6; J: TRBJ2-5; CDR3: CASSAEGSRTQYF
V: TRBV2; J: TRBJ2-7; CDR3: CASTLQGLSYEQYF
V: TRBV6-6; J: TRBJ1-6; CDR3: CASRSIRSPLHF
V: TRBV3-1/TRBV3-2; J: TRBJ1-1; CDR3: CASSQDRGTEAFF
V: TRBV19; J: TRBJ2-1; CDR3: CASSSEGTIKNEQFF
V: TRBV7-9; J: TRBJ1-6; CDR3: CASSRIESSYNSPLHF
V: TRBV5-5; J: TRBJ2-7; CDR3: CASSLVGWDRDDYEQYF
V: TRBV11-2; J: TRBJ2-7; CDR3: CASSPGTIYEQYF
V: TRBV11-2; J: TRBJ2-1; CDR3: CASSLAPSGGTRDEQFF
V: TRBV5-6; J: TRBJ2-1; CDR3: CASSPIAGGPYNEQFF
V: TRBV5-1; J: TRBJ1-2; CDR3: CASRVEPPTYGYTF
V: TRBV19; J: TRBJ2-1; CDR3: CASSQSLGGASSSYNEQFF
V: TRBV30; J: TRBJ1-1; CDR3: CAWRRDSLINTEAFF
V: TRBV7-8; J: TRBJ2-2; CDR3: CASSLGGGGTGELFF
V: TRBV2; J: TRBJ1-1; CDR3: CASSEAGTGDTEAFF
V: TRBV30; J: TRBJ2-1; CDR3: CAWSVRLAGYNEQFF
V: TRBV2; J: TRBJ2-1; CDR3: CASSPGTNNEQFF
V: TRBV2; J: TRBJ1-6; CDR3: CASRATGVNSPLHF
V: TRBV28; J: TRBJ1-1; CDR3: CASSSTGDATEAFF
V: TRBV29-1; J: TRBJ2-7; CDR3: CSVVQGLSYEQYF
V: TRBV5-1; J: TRBJ1-1; CDR3: CASSLDREAFF
V: TRBV9; J: TRBJ2-7; CDR3: CASSVGRGREQYF
V: TRBV7-2; J: TRBJ2-3; CDR3: CASSLGVAGGTDTQYF
V: TRBV7-2; J: TRBJ2-5; CDR3: CASSFGPETQYF
V: TRBV6-4; J: TRBJ2-2; CDR3: CASREQGWTGELFF
V: TRBV30; J: TRBJ1-4; CDR3: CAWTKNEKLFF
V: TRBV2; J: TRBJ2-5; CDR3: CASKRGGPGTQYF
V: TRBV14; J: TRBJ2-3; CDR3: CASSQDRSADTQYF
V: TRBV3-1/TRBV3-2; J: TRBJ2-2; CDR3: CASSLVITGELFF
V: TRBV9; J: TRBJ2-1; CDR3: CASSPGGRNEQFF
V: TRBV9; J: TRBJ2-3; CDR3: CASSARGITDTQYF
V: TRBV5-1; J: TRBJ2-7; CDR3: CASSSQDRGGYEQYF
V: TRBV5-4; J: TRBJ1-3; CDR3: CASKDRENGNTIYF
V: TRBV12-3/TRBV12-4; J: TRBJ1-6; CDR3: CASSLVNSSPLHF
V: TRBV15; J: TRBJ1-2; CDR3: CATSADSYGYTF
V: TRBV19; J: TRBJ1-1; CDR3: CASTLEGTLRRAFF
V: TRBV30; J: TRBJ2-2; CDR3: CAWRWRAGELFF
V: TRBV6-5; J: TRBJ1-2; CDR3: CASSSRINYGYTF
V: TRBV9; J: TRBJ1-1; CDR3: CASSVDQEGTEAFF
V: TRBV7-2; J: TRBJ1-4; CDR3: CASSQTGGPRKLFF
V: TRBV24-1; J: TRBJ1-2; CDR3: CATSDGAWGGYTF
V: TRBV29-1; J: TRBJ1-1; CDR3: CSVIGRTEAFF
V: TRBV7-2; J: TRBJ2-5; CDR3: CASSLTSGGAYETQYF
V: TRBV15; J: TRBJ2-4; CDR3: CATSREGGVLAKNIQYF